The present entry profiles one T cell receptor (beta chain) with its context. The V gene lost 4 bases and the J gene lost 7 bases, with 16 bases spanning the gap. CDR1 and CDR2 (germline): SGHRS, YFSETQ. CDR3 length: 14 residues. The data are from a study of ipilimumab plus nivolumab after autologous stem cell transplantation. The protocol was immunoSEQ multiplex PCR, while the TCRdb copy is restricted to in-frame clones and leaves out a portion. The sample includes fewer than 30,000 clones, 86% seen only once; the top ten take roughly 5%. The chain couples TRBV5-1 to TRBJ2-3, with D possibly matching TRBD2 (5 bases). This TCR derives from a male donor with diffuse large B-cell lymphoma. Material: PBMCs, obtained in a trial of ipilimumab plus nivolumab as post-transplant consolidation. The CDR3 DNA follows: TGCGCCAGCAGCAGTACCAGAGCGGAAAATACGCAGTATTTT. It translates to CASSSTRAENTQYF.